This T cell receptor (beta chain) was identified in a study of blood T cell repertoires in COVID-19. In the authors' workflow: Using reference gene primer amplification, nucleated cell counts were estimated. Here immunoSEQ multiplex PCR was the method, and the copy in TCRdb shows in-frame clones only, minus some. Clone size and the V and J calls come from that table; the DNA yielded D and trimming. Of approximately 210,000 clones detected, about four fifths appear once; the ten largest clones hold about 3.2%. Participants had their cohort set by participant-reported clinical history. V shed 7 bases, J shed 6 bases, and the junction held 7 bases outside the gene matches. CDR1 is SNHLY and CDR2 is FYNNEI in the germline V gene. The CDR3 extends over 14 amino acids.

Sequencing input: PBMCs or T cells enriched from blood (not recorded which). The sequence derives from a woman in her sixties or seventies who had recovered from COVID-19. The chain carries TRBV2 and TRBJ2-3; 10 bases align to TRBD2. The DNA of the CDR3 is TGTGCCAGCACCGGACTAGCGGTGGACGATACGCAGTATTTT. This sequence encodes CASTGLAVDDTQYF.